The next 11 T cell receptor beta chains were all read from a single sample in a study of T cells after yellow fever vaccination. TCRdb redid the calling of the 5' RACE reads with MiXCR, one entry per CDR3 protein. The table shows 300,000 to 350,000 distinct CDR3 sequences, with about 4% occurring only once. The material sequenced was PBMCs, taken 5 days after the yellow fever booster vaccination. Receptors were obtained from a man between 18 and 35 years old who received the YFV17D yellow fever vaccine.

In its sample, this clonotype was seen a few times. The rearrangement links TRBV20-1 to TRBJ2-1, with D perhaps TRBD1 or TRBD2 (5 bases each). CDR1 is DFQATT, CDR2 SNEGSKA, per germline (reference sequence). The V and J ends lost 5 bases and 4 bases respectively, with 12 bases between them. This CDR3 comprises 13 residues. CDR3 nucleotide sequence: TGCAGTGCTCGAGGGGACGCATACAATGAGCAGTTCTTC. This sequence encodes CSARGDAYNEQFF.

This clonotype was recorded a few times. The chain employs TRBV19 and TRBJ2-2; D unresolved. V was trimmed by 5 bases and J by 3 bases, leaving 7 bases between them. The CDR3 covers 13 residues. Germline values: CDR1 LNHDA, CDR2 SQIVND (reference sequence). The CDR3 coding sequence is TGTGCCAGTAGTGCGGTACACACCGGGGAGCTGTTTTTT. Residues: CASSAVHTGELFF. Full variable domain (outside the CDR3, taken from reference TRBV19 and TRBJ2-2): DGGITQSPKYLFRKEGQNVTLSCEQNLNHDAMYWYRQDPGQGLRLIYYSQIVNDFQKGDIAEGYSVSREKKESFPLTVTSAQKNPTAFYLCASSAVHTGELFFGEGSRLTVL.

This clonotype was counted many times. This chain connects TRBV5-5 to TRBJ2-5, with TRBD2 matching 7 bases. The junction had 2 bases not matched to a gene; V was cut back by 4 bases and J by 2 bases. Germline CDR1 reads SGHKS; CDR2 reads YYEKEE (reference sequence). The length of the CDR3 is 13 residues. CDR3 coding DNA: TGTGCCAGCAGCCGAGCGGGACAAGAGACCCAGTACTTC. It yields the protein CASSRAGQETQYF.

This clonotype was counted only a few times. The chain joins TRBV9 to TRBJ2-5; TRBD2 matches at 9 bases. Germline loops: CDR1 SGDLS, CDR2 YYNGEE. The junction had 4 bases not matched to a gene; V was cut back by 2 bases and J by 5 bases. This CDR3 has 14 residues. The CDR3 region has the DNA TGTGCCAGCAGCGTCCTAGCGGGGCGGGAGACCCAGTACTTC. Translated: CASSVLAGRETQYF.

The V and J genes are TRBV5-1 and TRBJ2-6; D assignment may be TRBD1 or TRBD2 (5 bases each). The CDR3 covers 16 residues. The V end was cut by 0 bases, the J end by 0 bases, with 7 bases between. The germline V gene has CDR1 SGHRS and CDR2 YFSETQ. CDR3: CASSLDGTSGANVLTF. In nucleotides, the CDR3 is TGCGCCAGCAGCTTGGACGGGACCTCTGGGGCCAACGTCCTGACTTTC.

V usage is TRBV18 and J usage is TRBJ2-3; D is uncertain. Looked up from germline, CDR1 is KGHSH and CDR2 is LQKENI. Between the trimmed V and J ends, which lost 3 bases and 2 bases, there was a span of 9 bases. The CDR3 has 14 amino acids. The CDR3 is CASSPLQTTDTQYF. DNA of the CDR3: TGTGCCAGCTCACCGCTACAGACCACAGATACGCAGTATTTT. Full variable domain (missing parts from reference TRBV18 and TRBJ2-3): NAGVMQNPRHLVRRRGQEARLRCSPMKGHSHVYWYRQLPEEGLKFMVYLQKENIIDESGMPKERFSAEFPKEGPSILRIQQVVRGDSAAYFCASSPLQTTDTQYFGPGTRLTVL.

Many counts were recorded for this clonotype. This chain joins TRBV28 and TRBJ2-2; 9 nucleotides line up with TRBD1. The junction had 8 bases not matched to a gene; V was cut back by 6 bases and J by 0 bases. Germline values: CDR1 MDHEN, CDR2 SYDVKM. There are 17 residues in the CDR3. DNA for the CDR3: TGTGCCAGCAGACCGGGGACAGGGCGAGCGAACACCGGGGAGCTGTTTTTT. It codes for CASRPGTGRANTGELFF.

This clonotype showed up just a few times. V usage is TRBV4-3 and J usage is TRBJ1-4; no clear D. The CDR3 has 15 amino acids. Trimming stripped 1 base from V and 3 bases from J, with 9 bases between. Germline V CDR1 and CDR2: LGHNA, YSLEER. Here the CDR3 reads CASSQALAANEKLFF. The CDR3 nucleotides read TGCGCCAGCAGCCAAGCTTTGGCGGCTAATGAAAAACTGTTTTTT.

This clonotype has at least ten counts. V is TRBV4-1 and J is TRBJ2-7; D is perhaps TRBD1 (5 bases). The CDR3 is 13 amino acids. Looked up from germline, CDR1 is MGHRA and CDR2 is YSYEKL. Trimming left V 3 bases short and J 3 bases short, with 9 bases between. In nucleotides, the CDR3 is TGCGCCAGCAGCCACGGGCAGGGCTACGAGCAGTACGTC. Translating it yields CASSHGQGYEQYV.

This clonotype was detected only a few times. The chain is built from TRBV5-1 and TRBJ2-2, with D possibly being TRBD1 (5 bases). The CDR3 is made up of 13 amino acids. The germline gives CDR1 SGHRS, CDR2 YFSETQ. V gave up 4 bases and J gave up 3 bases, with 7 bases separating them. The CDR3 spells CASSLTDTGELFF. Written as DNA, the CDR3 is TGCGCCAGCAGCCTGACAGACACCGGGGAGCTGTTTTTT.

This clonotype was detected only a few times. The chain has TRBV5-1 and TRBJ1-2; no clear D gene. The CDR3 is 13 residues long. V lost 2 bases to trimming and J lost 8 bases, with 13 bases between them. Germline V CDR1 and CDR2: SGHRS, YFSETQ. The CDR3 loop is CASSFGERLGYTF. CDR3 sequence (DNA): TGCGCCAGCAGCTTTGGGGAGAGATTGGGCTACACCTTC.